A selection of T cell receptor beta chains follows, all from one sample in a study of post-analysis software for immune sequencing data. Using its own MiXCR run on the PCR reads, TCRdb lists one record per CDR3 protein. The sample has 350,000 to 450,000 distinct CDR3 sequences, 30% to 45% seen once; the top ten hold around 8%. Sequenced material: blood. Source of these receptors: a girl under 10 years old with multiple sclerosis. Each CDR3 is given with its conserved first and last residue. The order of the fields is CDR3 protein, CDR3 DNA, D gene, J gene, clone size, V gene. D genes are given only for firm matches. Clone size appears in some rows only: once, few, many, or a class for an expanded clone.

cdr3_aa: CASSLDQVSTDTQYF
cdr3_nt: TGCGCCAGCAGCTTGGACCAGGTTAGCACAGATACGCAGTATTTT
d_call: -
j_call: TRBJ2-3
clone_size: -
v_call: TRBV5-1

cdr3_aa: CASTEFIGTFSHNEQFF
cdr3_nt: TGTGCCAGCACTGAGTTTATAGGGACTTTTTCCCACAATGAGCAGTTCTTC
d_call: -
j_call: TRBJ2-1
clone_size: -
v_call: TRBV28

cdr3_aa: CASSHATRGGGQETQYF
cdr3_nt: TGCGCCAGCAGCCACGCTACTAGGGGAGGAGGGCAAGAGACCCAGTACTTC
d_call: -
j_call: TRBJ2-5
clone_size: few
v_call: TRBV4-1

cdr3_aa: CSVEGWRDTNYGYTF
cdr3_nt: TGCAGCGTCGAAGGCTGGCGGGACACAAACTATGGCTACACCTTC
d_call: -
j_call: TRBJ1-2
clone_size: few
v_call: TRBV29-1

cdr3_aa: CASSLDILAGAINSYNEQFF
cdr3_nt: TGTGCCAGCAGTTTGGATATACTAGCGGGAGCTATTAACTCCTACAATGAGCAGTTCTTC
d_call: TRBD2
j_call: TRBJ2-1
clone_size: -
v_call: TRBV12-3/TRBV12-4

cdr3_aa: CASSLAGLGASVTEAFF
cdr3_nt: TGTGCCAGCAGCTTAGCGGGTCTCGGGGCTTCGGTCACTGAAGCTTTCTTT
d_call: -
j_call: TRBJ1-1
clone_size: -
v_call: TRBV7-2

cdr3_aa: CASGVARTNYGYTF
cdr3_nt: TGTGCCAGCGGCGTAGCCCGTACTAACTATGGCTACACCTTC
d_call: -
j_call: TRBJ1-2
clone_size: -
v_call: TRBV28

cdr3_aa: CASSPEPGLARETQYF
cdr3_nt: TGTGCCAGCAGCCCTGAACCGGGACTAGCGAGGGAGACCCAGTACTTC
d_call: TRBD2
j_call: TRBJ2-5
clone_size: few
v_call: TRBV7-6

cdr3_aa: CASSSKLAGVGKNIQYF
cdr3_nt: TGTGCCAGCAGCTCAAAACTAGCGGGGGTGGGCAAAAACATTCAGTACTTC
d_call: TRBD2
j_call: TRBJ2-4
clone_size: -
v_call: TRBV6-6

cdr3_aa: CASNQKAFQETQYF
cdr3_nt: TGTGCCAGCAACCAAAAGGCTTTCCAAGAGACCCAGTACTTC
d_call: -
j_call: TRBJ2-5
clone_size: -
v_call: TRBV7-9

cdr3_aa: CASSPGGKNYGYTF
cdr3_nt: TGCGCCAGCAGCCCCGGAGGAAAGAACTATGGCTACACCTTC
d_call: -
j_call: TRBJ1-2
clone_size: few
v_call: TRBV5-1

cdr3_aa: CASSSQGPGGYTF
cdr3_nt: TGCGCCAGCAGCTCACAGGGGCCGGGCGGCTACACCTTC
d_call: TRBD1
j_call: TRBJ1-2
clone_size: -
v_call: TRBV5-1

cdr3_aa: CASSAIQGPYGYTF
cdr3_nt: TGTGCCAGCAGTGCTATACAGGGACCCTATGGCTACACCTTC
d_call: -
j_call: TRBJ1-2
clone_size: -
v_call: TRBV12-3/TRBV12-4

cdr3_aa: CASSQVYINNYGYTF
cdr3_nt: TGCGCCAGCAGCCAAGTTTACATAAATAACTATGGCTACACCTTC
d_call: -
j_call: TRBJ1-2
clone_size: few
v_call: TRBV4-3

cdr3_aa: CVSSVVGGGYNEQFF
cdr3_nt: TGTGTCAGCAGCGTAGTTGGCGGGGGATACAATGAGCAGTTCTTC
d_call: TRBD2
j_call: TRBJ2-1
clone_size: -
v_call: TRBV9

cdr3_aa: CASSSSGTGGFQPQHF
cdr3_nt: TGTGCCAGCAGTTCCTCCGGGACAGGGGGGTTTCAGCCCCAGCATTTT
d_call: TRBD1
j_call: TRBJ1-5
clone_size: -
v_call: TRBV12-3/TRBV12-4

cdr3_aa: CASSLNEGVRDTQYF
cdr3_nt: TGTGCCAGCAGTCTCAATGAGGGGGTTCGAGATACGCAGTATTTT
d_call: -
j_call: TRBJ2-3
clone_size: few
v_call: TRBV12-3/TRBV12-4

cdr3_aa: CASSPESDRGPEGRRETQYF
cdr3_nt: TGTGCCAGCAGTCCGGAATCGGACAGGGGGCCGGAGGGCAGAAGAGAGACCCAGTACTTC
d_call: TRBD1
j_call: TRBJ2-5
clone_size: -
v_call: TRBV27

cdr3_aa: CASRTGGPPKPQHF
cdr3_nt: TGTGCCAGCAGGACAGGAGGCCCACCGAAGCCCCAGCATTTT
d_call: -
j_call: TRBJ1-5
clone_size: few
v_call: TRBV7-8

cdr3_aa: CASSYRDTFPRDYGYTF
cdr3_nt: TGTGCCAGCAGCTACCGGGACACCTTCCCTCGCGACTATGGCTACACCTTC
d_call: -
j_call: TRBJ1-2
clone_size: few
v_call: TRBV5-6

cdr3_aa: CATSDRNSGSAGELFF
cdr3_nt: TGTGCCACCAGTGATCGTAATAGCGGGAGCGCCGGGGAGCTGTTTTTT
d_call: TRBD2
j_call: TRBJ2-2
clone_size: -
v_call: TRBV24-1

cdr3_aa: CSAGQAPTNEKLFF
cdr3_nt: TGCAGTGCCGGACAGGCGCCAACTAATGAAAAACTGTTTTTT
d_call: TRBD1
j_call: TRBJ1-4
clone_size: few
v_call: TRBV20-1

cdr3_aa: CASNFGRGRGYTF
cdr3_nt: TGTGCCAGCAATTTTGGACGGGGGCGAGGCTACACCTTC
d_call: -
j_call: TRBJ1-2
clone_size: -
v_call: TRBV6-1

cdr3_aa: CASSLVAIYNEQFF
cdr3_nt: TGCGCCAGCAGCTTGGTGGCAATCTACAATGAGCAGTTCTTC
d_call: -
j_call: TRBJ2-1
clone_size: -
v_call: TRBV5-1

cdr3_aa: CASSQDLERETQYF
cdr3_nt: TGTGCCAGCAGCCAAGACCTAGAGAGAGAGACCCAGTACTTC
d_call: -
j_call: TRBJ2-5
clone_size: few
v_call: TRBV4-2

cdr3_aa: CASSTRGYEQYF
cdr3_nt: TGTGCCAGCAGTACTAGGGGGTACGAGCAGTACTTC
d_call: -
j_call: TRBJ2-7
clone_size: few
v_call: TRBV12-3/TRBV12-4

cdr3_aa: CSVEAAGTTSLKQYF
cdr3_nt: TGCAGCGTTGAGGCTGCCGGGACTACCTCCTTGAAGCAGTACTTC
d_call: TRBD2
j_call: TRBJ2-5
clone_size: few
v_call: TRBV29-1

cdr3_aa: CASSFRGRMAPLHF
cdr3_nt: TGTGCCAGCAGTTTCCGCGGGCGCATGGCACCCCTCCACTTT
d_call: -
j_call: TRBJ1-6
clone_size: -
v_call: TRBV28

cdr3_aa: CASSPRTSTGGETQYF
cdr3_nt: TGTGCCAGCTCACCCAGAACTTCGACAGGTGGAGAGACCCAGTACTTC
d_call: -
j_call: TRBJ2-5
clone_size: -
v_call: TRBV18

cdr3_aa: CASSPRQAPDEQYF
cdr3_nt: TGCGCCAGCAGCCCCAGACAGGCTCCGGACGAGCAGTACTTC
d_call: -
j_call: TRBJ2-7
clone_size: -
v_call: TRBV4-3

cdr3_aa: CSVERGLFNEQYF
cdr3_nt: TGCAGCGTTGAAAGGGGACTTTTCAACGAGCAGTACTTC
d_call: -
j_call: TRBJ2-7
clone_size: -
v_call: TRBV29-1

cdr3_aa: CASREAGGGKTQYF
cdr3_nt: TGTGCCAGCAGGGAAGCGGGAGGAGGGAAGACCCAGTACTTC
d_call: TRBD2
j_call: TRBJ2-5
clone_size: -
v_call: TRBV6-5

cdr3_aa: CASSVVQCGDRESVRNEQFF
cdr3_nt: TGTGCCAGCAGCGTAGTTCAGTGTGGGGACAGGGAATCGGTACGGAATGAGCAGTTCTTC
d_call: TRBD1
j_call: TRBJ2-1
clone_size: -
v_call: TRBV9

cdr3_aa: CASSLSTEPGYTF
cdr3_nt: TGTGCCAGCAGCTTATCAACAGAACCTGGCTACACCTTC
d_call: -
j_call: TRBJ1-2
clone_size: -
v_call: TRBV7-9

cdr3_aa: CASSFVRDRGLEQYF
cdr3_nt: TGTGCCAGCAGTTTCGTCCGGGACAGGGGGCTTGAGCAGTACTTC
d_call: TRBD1
j_call: TRBJ2-7
clone_size: -
v_call: TRBV27

cdr3_aa: CASSLHTGGATEAFF
cdr3_nt: TGCGCCAGCAGCTTGCATACAGGGGGAGCAACTGAAGCTTTCTTT
d_call: TRBD1
j_call: TRBJ1-1
clone_size: -
v_call: TRBV5-1

cdr3_aa: CASSSDDSPLHF
cdr3_nt: TGCGCCAGCAGCTCCGATGATTCACCCCTCCACTTT
d_call: -
j_call: TRBJ1-6
clone_size: -
v_call: TRBV5-1

cdr3_aa: CASSQPGPPRDSPLHF
cdr3_nt: TGTGCCAGCAGTCAACCGGGACCTCCAAGGGATTCACCCCTCCACTTT
d_call: -
j_call: TRBJ1-6
clone_size: -
v_call: TRBV28

cdr3_aa: CASSPPGAAYEQYF
cdr3_nt: TGTGCCAGCAGCCCCCCGGGGGCAGCCTACGAGCAGTACTTC
d_call: -
j_call: TRBJ2-7
clone_size: -
v_call: TRBV7-2

cdr3_aa: CASSLGGIGGRTNYGYTF
cdr3_nt: TGTGCCAGCAGTTTAGGAGGGATCGGAGGTCGGACCAACTATGGCTACACCTTC
d_call: -
j_call: TRBJ1-2
clone_size: -
v_call: TRBV28

cdr3_aa: CASSLEPLGANYGYTF
cdr3_nt: TGCGCCAGCAGCTTGGAACCTTTAGGGGCTAACTATGGCTACACCTTC
d_call: -
j_call: TRBJ1-2
clone_size: -
v_call: TRBV5-1

cdr3_aa: CASSYSGRTATNEKLFF
cdr3_nt: TGTGCCAGCAGTTACTCAGGCAGAACTGCAACTAATGAAAAACTGTTTTTT
d_call: -
j_call: TRBJ1-4
clone_size: -
v_call: TRBV6-6

cdr3_aa: CASSPGWYGYTF
cdr3_nt: TGTGCCAGCAGTCCAGGGTGGTATGGCTACACCTTC
d_call: -
j_call: TRBJ1-2
clone_size: few
v_call: TRBV5-6

cdr3_aa: CASSPNIYEQYF
cdr3_nt: TGTGCCAGCAGCCCCAACATCTACGAGCAGTACTTC
d_call: -
j_call: TRBJ2-7
clone_size: -
v_call: TRBV7-9

cdr3_aa: CASSARAGNEQFF
cdr3_nt: TGTGCCAGCAGCGCCCGGGCCGGCAATGAGCAGTTCTTC
d_call: -
j_call: TRBJ2-1
clone_size: -
v_call: TRBV7-2

cdr3_aa: CASSLVVGEHTDTQYF
cdr3_nt: TGTGCCAGCAGCTTAGTGGTCGGGGAGCACACAGATACGCAGTATTTT
d_call: -
j_call: TRBJ2-3
clone_size: few
v_call: TRBV7-9

cdr3_aa: CAIKARNQYF
cdr3_nt: TGTGCCATAAAGGCGCGGAACCAGTACTTC
d_call: -
j_call: TRBJ2-5
clone_size: -
v_call: TRBV2